A single sample is the source of the 13 T cell receptor beta chains below, sequenced in a study of monozygotic twins with inflammatory bowel disease (dated by TCRdb to about 2019). Receptor amplification or capture employed 5' RACE. The sample was run on an Illumina HiSeq 2500. The reads, reprocessed by TCRdb, yield one row per CDR3 protein sequence and no DNA. The sample's table covers about 380,000 distinct CDR3 sequences. 2% to 3% of the sample comes from the top ten. The sequenced material came from blood. These receptors originate from a human donor with ulcerative colitis or Crohn's disease, or a healthy co-twin of an affected twin (not recorded which).

The V gene is TRBV28, the J gene TRBJ2-3. Looked up from germline, CDR1 is MDHEN and CDR2 is SYDVKM. The CDR3 runs 13 residues. The CDR3 protein is CASSKGGTDTQYF.

V and J are TRBV7-2 and TRBJ1-1. Germline CDR1 is SGHTA and CDR2 is FQGNSA. The CDR3 is 11 residues long. CDR3 in amino acids: CASSPYGEAFF.

V and J are TRBV9 and TRBJ2-1; without DNA, the TCRdb call of TRBD1 cannot be checked. CDR1 and CDR2 (germline): SGDLS, YYNGEE. CDR3 length: 16 residues. Here the CDR3 reads CASSEGASPSYNEQFF.

The chain has TRBV7-2 and TRBJ2-1; as DNA is missing, the TRBD2 call by TCRdb cannot be tested. CDR1 is SGHTA and CDR2 is FQGNSA in the germline V gene. The CDR3 covers 14 residues. CDR3 loop: CASSLARLENEQFF. Full variable domain (rest looked up from reference TRBV7-2 and TRBJ2-1): GAGVSQSPSNKVTEKGKDVELRCDPISGHTALYWYRQSLGQGLEFLIYFQGNSAPDKSGLPSDRFSAERTGGSVSTLTIQRTQQEDSAVYLCASSLARLENEQFFGPGTRLTVL.

This chain links TRBV7-2 with TRBJ1-2; TCRdb calls TRBD1, which cannot be checked without DNA. This CDR3 has 16 residues. Germline lookup yields CDR1 SGHTA and CDR2 FQGNSA. The CDR3 loop is CASSLEWVVQGYGYTF.

V usage is TRBV4-2 and J usage is TRBJ2-7; without DNA, the TCRdb call of TRBD1 cannot be checked. Per the germline V gene, CDR1 is LGHNA and CDR2 is YNFKEQ. The CDR3 is 14 residues long. The CDR3 protein is CASSPGTIMGEQYF.

This CDR3 is CASSVDASGENEQFF. The genes are TRBV9 and TRBJ2-1; TCRdb's assignment of TRBD2 cannot be checked, as there is no DNA. The germline CDR1 and CDR2 sequences are SGDLS and YYNGEE. The CDR3 sequence is 15 residues long.

This rearrangement joins TRBV7-2 to TRBJ1-5; TCRdb selects TRBD1, and the lack of DNA leaves this call unchecked. The CDR3 consists of 14 residues. Germline assignment: CDR1 SGHTA and CDR2 FQGNSA. CDR3: CASRSDFPGQPQHF.

The rearrangement links TRBV12-3 or TRBV12-4 to TRBJ2-7; the TCRdb D gene call, TRBD1, has no DNA to confirm it. The CDR3 contains 15 residues. The CDR3 region is CASSIPGTGEYEQYF.

The rearrangement uses TRBV5-6 and TRBJ2-7; TCRdb lists TRBD1, though no DNA is available to test this call. Looked up from germline, CDR1 is SGHDT and CDR2 is YYEEEE. CDR3 size: 16 residues. CDR3 protein: CASSFPPGQGAVEQYF. Complete variable domain (other parts from reference TRBV5-6 and TRBJ2-7): DAGVTQSPTHLIKTRGQQVTLRCSPKSGHDTVSWYQQALGQGPQFIFQYYEEEERQRGNFPDRFSGHQFPNYSSELNVNALLLGDSALYLCASSFPPGQGAVEQYFGPGTRLTVT.

V usage is TRBV11-2 and J usage is TRBJ1-1; lacking DNA, the TRBD1 call made by TCRdb goes unchecked. CDR3 size: 14 residues. Germline V lookup: CDR1 SGHAT, CDR2 FQNNGV. The CDR3 loop is CASSFLTGNIEAFF.

The V gene is TRBV27, the J gene TRBJ2-7; TCRdb calls TRBD1, which cannot be checked without DNA. The CDR3 spans 13 residues. Germline V CDR1 and CDR2: MNHEY, SMNVEV (reference sequence). This CDR3 is CASSLPTGLEQYF.

CDR3 residues: CASSQGGEGTSEKLFF. This chain links TRBV14 with TRBJ1-4; the D call from TCRdb, TRBD1, cannot be confirmed without DNA. Looked up from germline, CDR1 is SGHDN and CDR2 is FVKESK. The CDR3 has 16 residues.